The 30 T cell receptor beta chains listed next were all sequenced from one sample in a study of T cell repertoires in cytomegalovirus infection. Their recognized antigens are unknown. MiXCR, applied by TCRdb to the reads, yields one record per CDR3 protein. The data contain 680,000 or so distinct CDR3 sequences, 30% to 35% of them seen just once; the ten biggest clones take up 15% to 20%. This sample comprised cultured PBMCs, obtained from culture after CMV antigen stimulation. The receptors shown here come from a human donor in good health (CMV status not recorded). Some clones in this sample may be carry-over from other donors' samples.

The rearrangement joins TRBV5-6 to TRBJ2-5; perhaps D is TRBD1 or TRBD2 (5 bases each). CDR1 is SGHDT and CDR2 is YYEEEE in the germline V gene. Trimming took 7 bases from V and 3 from J, leaving 16 bases between them. The CDR3 has 14 residues. Here the CDR3 DNA reads TGTGCCAGCTTCCTAGGGGACGGAAAAGAGACCCAGTACTTC. Amino acids: CASFLGDGKETQYF.

The J gene is TRBJ2-7, the V gene TRBV5-4; TRBD1 matches 9 bases. V gave up 4 bases and J gave up 0 bases; unmatched junction bases: 8. Germline V gives CDR1 SGHNT, CDR2 YYREEE (reference sequence). CDR3 length equals 16 residues. The CDR3 is CASSITTGGSSYEQYF. DNA for the CDR3: TGTGCCAGCAGCATTACTACAGGGGGCTCCTCCTACGAGCAGTACTTC. Looking up the rest from reference TRBV5-4 and TRBJ2-7 gives the full variable domain: ETGVTQSPTHLIKTRGQQVTLRCSSQSGHNTVSWYQQALGQGPQFIFQYYREEENGRGNFPPRFSGLQFPNYSSELNVNALELDDSALYLCASSITTGGSSYEQYFGPGTRLTVT.

This clonotype was counted many times. The V call is TRBV6-5, the J call TRBJ1-3; unclear D gene. The CDR3 is 14 amino acids. CDR1 is MNHEY, CDR2 SVGAGI, per germline. V was clipped by 5 bases and J by 1 base, with 9 bases between them. CDR3 residues: CASSRTASGNTIYF. CDR3 nucleotides: TGTGCCAGCAGTCGTACAGCATCTGGAAACACCATATATTTT.

This sequence joins TRBV11-2 and TRBJ2-2; TRBD2 might be the D (7 bases). V was trimmed by 5 bases and J by 7 bases, leaving 26 bases between them. The CDR3 totals 18 residues. The germline V gene encodes CDR1 SGHAT and CDR2 FQNNGV. CDR3 residues: CASSASNGLGGRLGELFF. The CDR3 DNA reads TGTGCCAGCAGCGCAAGCAATGGACTAGGGGGAAGACTCGGGGAGCTGTTTTTT.

This clonotype was counted a few times. The chain's CDR3 is CASSDDGTRGMNTEAFF. CDR3 coding DNA: TGTGCCAGTAGTGACGACGGGACACGGGGCATGAACACTGAAGCTTTCTTT. The chain links TRBV19 to TRBJ1-1, with D perhaps matching TRBD1 (6 bases). CDR3 length equals 17 residues. CDR1 and CDR2 (germline): LNHDA, SQIVND (reference sequence). V lost 5 bases and J lost 0, with 19 bases in between.

The chain has TRBV2 and TRBJ1-1, with a tentative D call TRBD1 (5 bases). Trimming took 8 bases from V and 4 from J, leaving 14 bases between them. This CDR3 region has 13 residues. Germline lookup yields CDR1 SNHLY and CDR2 FYNNEI. CDR3 residues: CASGTGTVTEAFF. The CDR3 DNA reads as TGTGCCAGCGGAACAGGAACGGTCACTGAAGCTTTCTTT.

This clonotype was counted only a few times. V is TRBV7-9 and J is TRBJ2-7, with unresolved D. Germline CDR1 and CDR2: SEHNR and FQNEAQ (reference sequence). Trimming removed 5 bases at V and 2 bases at J, with 13 bases between. The CDR3 runs 14 residues. In nucleotides, the CDR3 is TGTGCCAGCAGCCCCGGTTGGCTAACCTACGAGCAGTACTTC. It is translated as CASSPGWLTYEQYF.

The chain combines TRBV19 with TRBJ1-4; unclear D gene. V gave up 5 bases and J gave up 2 bases, with 12 bases separating them. This CDR3 spans 15 amino acids. Per the germline V gene, CDR1 is LNHDA and CDR2 is SQIVND (reference sequence). Here the CDR3 reads CASSPRPSTNEKLFF. The CDR3 nucleotides are TGTGCCAGTAGTCCGCGTCCGTCGACTAATGAAAAACTGTTTTTT.

At least ten counts were recorded for this clonotype. This rearrangement joins TRBV7-2 to TRBJ2-7; 9 nucleotides align to TRBD2. Germline V CDR1 and CDR2: SGHTA, FQGNSA. The junction had 4 bases not matched to a gene; V was cut back by 1 base and J by 6 bases. The CDR3 sequence is 14 residues long. The CDR3 DNA is TGTGCCAGCAGCTTAGGTGGTAGCGGGGGCGAGCAGTACTTC. Translation: CASSLGGSGGEQYF.

This clonotype was seen more than once but under ten times. V is TRBV20-1 and J is TRBJ1-5, with 10 bases aligning to TRBD1. Germline trimming cut 5 bases from V and 1 base from J; bases unmatched to any gene: 5. Germline V gene lookup returns CDR1 DFQATT and CDR2 SNEGSKA (reference sequence). There are 15 residues in the CDR3. The CDR3 bases are TGCAGTGCTCCCGAGGGACAGGGGAGCAATCAGCCCCAGCATTTT. Residues: CSAPEGQGSNQPQHF.

The chain has TRBV12-3 or TRBV12-4 and TRBJ1-5, with unresolved D. V was clipped by 4 bases and J by 9 bases, with 13 bases between them. CDR3 length: 13 residues. CDR3 in amino acids: CASSSTNEAPQHF. The CDR3 bases are TGTGCCAGCAGTTCCACCAATGAGGCGCCCCAGCATTTT.

The CDR3 is CASSQGLERNYGYTF. CDR3 sequence (DNA): TGCGCCAGCAGCCAAGGGTTGGAGAGAAACTATGGCTACACCTTC. This chain connects TRBV4-3 to TRBJ1-2; D is undetermined. The CDR3 consists of 15 residues. Germline CDR1 and CDR2: LGHNA and YSLEER. With 1 base removed from V and 2 bases from J, the gap between germline ends came to 11 bases.

This sequence joins TRBV11-2 and TRBJ2-5; D might be TRBD1 (5 bases). The germline gives CDR1 SGHAT, CDR2 FQNNGV. V was clipped by 5 bases and J by 5 bases, with 15 bases between them. CDR3 length: 14 residues. The CDR3: CASSDSRAGETQYF. DNA for the CDR3: TGTGCCAGCAGCGACAGTCGGGCCGGGGAGACCCAGTACTTC.

Only a few counts were recorded for this clonotype. This chain links TRBV7-2 with TRBJ2-7, with TRBD2 matching 8 bases. The V gene end was trimmed by 5 bases and the J gene end by 2 bases; junction bases not matched to a gene: 8. The germline gives CDR1 SGHTA, CDR2 FQGNSA. The length of the CDR3 is 15 residues. Written as DNA, the CDR3 is TGTGCCAGCAGCCTGGGAGCGGGAGATACCTACGAGCAGTACTTC. Amino acids: CASSLGAGDTYEQYF. The full variable domain, with the rest looked up from reference TRBV7-2 and TRBJ2-7, is GAGVSQSPSNKVTEKGKDVELRCDPISGHTALYWYRQSLGQGLEFLIYFQGNSAPDKSGLPSDRFSAERTGGSVSTLTIQRTQQEDSAVYLCASSLGAGDTYEQYFGPGTRLTVT.

The chain couples TRBV6-6 to TRBJ2-1; 7 bases are shared with TRBD2. Per germline, CDR1 MNHNY and CDR2 SVGAGI (reference sequence). The CDR3 has 15 residues. V lost 6 bases to trimming and J lost 8 bases; unmatched junction nucleotides: 13. CDR3 region: CASRYRDYGPHEQFF. The DNA of the CDR3 is TGTGCCAGCAGGTACCGGGACTATGGCCCGCATGAGCAGTTCTTC.

Many counts were recorded for this clonotype. The chain has TRBV7-2 and TRBJ2-5; D remains ambiguous. Germline V CDR1 and CDR2: SGHTA, FQGNSA. The CDR3 has 11 residues. Trimming took 5 bases from V and 10 from J, leaving 11 bases between them. The CDR3 spells CASSLVEDQYF. The CDR3 region has the DNA TGTGCCAGCAGCCTAGTTGAGGACCAGTACTTC.

This clonotype has a handful of counts. This chain links TRBV5-6 with TRBJ1-1; TRBD1 matches 9 bases. Trimming took 6 bases from V and 3 from J; bases not matched to a gene: 6. Germline CDR1 and CDR2: SGHDT and YYEEEE. This CDR3 is 14 amino acids long. This CDR3 is CASTRDREDTEAFF. The CDR3 DNA follows: TGTGCCAGCACCAGGGACAGGGAGGACACTGAAGCTTTCTTT. Using reference TRBV5-6 and TRBJ1-1 for the parts outside the CDR3, the full variable domain is DAGVTQSPTHLIKTRGQQVTLRCSPKSGHDTVSWYQQALGQGPQFIFQYYEEEERQRGNFPDRFSGHQFPNYSSELNVNALLLGDSALYLCASTRDREDTEAFFGQGTRLTVV.

The genes are TRBV20-1 and TRBJ1-6; no clear D gene. V dropped 3 bases and J dropped 3 bases, with 15 bases sitting between them. The germline gives CDR1 DFQATT, CDR2 SNEGSKA (reference sequence). This CDR3 has 16 amino acids. The CDR3 DNA sequence: TGCAGTGCTAGCATCGGCGGCCCCGTCTATAATTCACCCCTCCACTTT. Its translation: CSASIGGPVYNSPLHF.

The J gene is TRBJ2-1, the V gene TRBV18, with TRBD2 matching 8 bases. The CDR3 totals 14 residues. Germline V gives CDR1 KGHSH, CDR2 LQKENI. Unmatched junction bases numbered 9, after V lost 8 bases and J lost 6 bases. For the CDR3, the DNA is TGTGCCAGCCATGGGACTAGTGGGGCCAATGAGCAGTTCTTC. Translation: CASHGTSGANEQFF.

This clonotype turned up a few times. The chain employs TRBV27 and TRBJ1-5, with D perhaps TRBD1 (5 bases). V lost 2 bases, J lost 9 bases, and 14 bases lay in between. CDR1 MNHEY and CDR2 SMNVEV come from the germline V gene (reference sequence). CDR3 length: 14 residues. The DNA of the CDR3 is TGTGCCAGCAGTTTAGGGGGGGAGTCGCGGCCCCAGCATTTT. As protein: CASSLGGESRPQHF.

This clonotype occurred many times. The V call is TRBV7-2, the J call TRBJ1-1; a weak D match, TRBD1 (5 bases). Trimming left V 5 bases short and J 3 bases short, with 13 bases between. The length of the CDR3 is 14 residues. CDR1 SGHTA and CDR2 FQGNSA come from the germline V gene. The CDR3 DNA reads as TGTGCCAGCAGCAGGGGTTTGGGGGACACTGAAGCTTTCTTT. Encoded protein: CASSRGLGDTEAFF. The full variable domain, with the rest looked up from reference TRBV7-2 and TRBJ1-1, is GAGVSQSPSNKVTEKGKDVELRCDPISGHTALYWYRQSLGQGLEFLIYFQGNSAPDKSGLPSDRFSAERTGGSVSTLTIQRTQQEDSAVYLCASSRGLGDTEAFFGQGTRLTVV.

This clonotype came up a few times. The J gene is TRBJ2-7, the V gene TRBV7-2; 7 bases map to TRBD1. J lost 5 bases, V lost 5 bases, and 12 bases had no gene match. The germline V gene encodes CDR1 SGHTA and CDR2 FQGNSA. This CDR3 has 15 amino acids. CDR3 nucleotides: TGTGCCAGCAGCCGTAGTGGCAGGGGGATAGACGAGCAGTACTTC. As protein: CASSRSGRGIDEQYF.

V is TRBV12-3 or TRBV12-4 and J is TRBJ2-7; D may be TRBD1 (6 bases). This CDR3 is built from 15 residues. The V end was cut by 3 bases, the J end by 2 bases, with 14 bases between. CDR3 residues: CASSLGRGSAYEQYF. The DNA of the CDR3 is TGTGCCAGCAGTTTGGGTAGGGGGAGTGCCTACGAGCAGTACTTC.

V and J are TRBV5-1 and TRBJ2-1; TRBD1 might be the D (5 bases). V was shortened by 0 bases and J by 3 bases, with 10 bases between the two germline ends. Germline CDR1 reads SGHRS; CDR2 reads YFSETQ. This CDR3 has 15 residues. The DNA of the CDR3 is TGCGCCAGCAGCTTGGAGCCAGGGCACTACAATGAGCAGTTCTTC. Amino acids: CASSLEPGHYNEQFF.

This clonotype came up a few times. The chain's CDR3 is CASSQPGQRAFF. The CDR3 nucleotides are TGTGCCAGCAGTCAGCCGGGACAGAGGGCTTTCTTT. V usage is TRBV7-8 and J usage is TRBJ1-1; TRBD1 matches at 7 bases. The germline gives CDR1 SGHVS, CDR2 FQNEAQ. V trimming: 6 bases; J trimming: 11 bases; junction bases outside the gene matches: 9. The CDR3 runs 12 residues.

This clonotype was detected only a few times. The chain couples TRBV4-2 to TRBJ1-3; D gene unclear. Deletions cut 0 bases from V and 2 bases from J, with 8 bases between. There are 15 residues in the CDR3. The germline gives CDR1 LGHNA, CDR2 YNFKEQ. CDR3: CASSQDSTAGNTIYF. Written as DNA, the CDR3 is TGTGCCAGCAGCCAAGATTCTACAGCTGGAAACACCATATATTTT.

This chain joins TRBV7-8 and TRBJ1-2, with D possibly TRBD1 on 5 matching bases. Looked up from germline, CDR1 is SGHVS and CDR2 is FQNEAQ. The CDR3 is made up of 16 amino acids. V was clipped by 2 bases and J by 7 bases, with 20 bases between them. CDR3 protein: CASSLYLGGEKGGYTF. DNA of the CDR3: TGTGCCAGCAGCTTATATCTCGGAGGGGAGAAGGGTGGCTACACCTTC.

This chain joins TRBV27 and TRBJ2-1; D might be TRBD2 (7 bases). The CDR3 has 11 residues. CDR1 is MNHEY and CDR2 is SMNVEV in the germline V gene (reference sequence). The ends were cut back, 3 bases at V and 11 bases at J, with 8 bases in the middle. CDR3 protein: CASSFGGQQFF. CDR3 DNA: TGTGCCAGCAGTTTCGGGGGGCAGCAGTTCTTC.

This chain connects TRBV28 to TRBJ1-5, with a weak D call TRBD1 (5 bases). V shed 5 bases and J shed 0 bases, with 20 bases lying between them. Germline V CDR1 and CDR2: MDHEN, SYDVKM. The CDR3 consists of 18 residues. In DNA, the CDR3 is TGTGCCAGCAGTCCCCGACCGGGACGGGGCTATAGCAATCAGCCCCAGCATTTT. As protein: CASSPRPGRGYSNQPQHF.

The chain is built from TRBV19 and TRBJ1-1; 9 bases map to TRBD1. The CDR3 spans 14 residues. Per the germline V gene, CDR1 is LNHDA and CDR2 is SQIVND (reference sequence). V lost 6 bases, J lost 5 bases, and 7 bases stayed unmatched. For the CDR3, the DNA is TGTGCCAGTAGGTTCGACAGGGGGGGAACTGAAGCTTTCTTT. The encoded protein is CASRFDRGGTEAFF.